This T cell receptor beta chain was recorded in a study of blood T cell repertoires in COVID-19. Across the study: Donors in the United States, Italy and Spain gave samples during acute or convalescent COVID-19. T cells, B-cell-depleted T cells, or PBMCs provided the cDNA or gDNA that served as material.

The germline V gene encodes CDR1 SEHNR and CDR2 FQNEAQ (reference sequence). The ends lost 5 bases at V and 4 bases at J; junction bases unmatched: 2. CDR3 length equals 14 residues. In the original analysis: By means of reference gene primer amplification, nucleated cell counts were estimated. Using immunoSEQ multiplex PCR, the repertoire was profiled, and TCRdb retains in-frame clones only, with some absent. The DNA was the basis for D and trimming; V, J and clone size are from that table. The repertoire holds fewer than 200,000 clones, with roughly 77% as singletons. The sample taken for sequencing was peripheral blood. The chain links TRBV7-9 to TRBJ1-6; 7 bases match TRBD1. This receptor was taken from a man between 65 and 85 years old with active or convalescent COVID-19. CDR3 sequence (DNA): TGTGCCAGCAGCCCAGGGGGATATAATTCACCCCTCCACTTT. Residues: CASSPGGYNSPLHF.